This T cell receptor beta chain was obtained from a study of CD4 T cell repertoires in COVID-19. Study overall: After nine to ten days of IL-2 expansion, CFSE-low cells were relabeled and restimulated with other coronavirus spikes. Points from the study as a whole: Suggested intraclonal diversification: top SARS-CoV-2-reactive clonotypes appeared in two or three memory subsets. SARS-CoV and/or HKU1 spike cultures shared between roughly 6 and 28% of SARS-CoV-2 clonotypes.

Measured with immunoSEQ multiplex PCR; TCRdb has only the in-frame clones, and not every one. The top ten hold over 0.55% of the sample, which has tens of thousands of clones, roughly 84% seen once. Sequencing was done directly on freshly isolated, uncultured memory T cells. On this clone: What it binds is not known.

This clonotype originated in a human donor who had COVID-19. The sequencing used central memory CD4+ T cells from blood, collected before the COVID-19 pandemic.

The DNA for the CDR3 is TGTGCCAGCAGTCCCCGTAGTCGGGCCTACGAGCAGTACTTC. It codes for CASSPRSRAYEQYF. The V call is TRBV6-1, the J call TRBJ2-7; no reliable D call. This CDR3 contains 14 residues. In germline, CDR1 is MNHNS, CDR2 SASEGT. Trimming took off 5 bases at V and 2 bases at J, with 13 bases between the two ends.